The entry below gives a single T cell receptor beta chain sequence along with its context. Measured with immunoSEQ multiplex PCR; TCRdb has only the in-frame clones, and not every one. This sample has 9,500 to 11,000 clones, with about 50% found just once. This record comes from a study of sequential checkpoint blockade in melanoma. From germline, CDR1 is LGHNA and CDR2 YSLEER. The CDR3 runs 14 residues. Deletions cut 0 bases from V and 4 bases from J, with 10 bases between. Sample treatment: randomized to nivolumab then ipilimumab (arm A) or the reverse (arm B). The source is a human donor with melanoma. The rearrangement uses TRBV4-3 and TRBJ2-7; D is perhaps TRBD1 (5 bases). This specimen consisted of CD8+ T cells sorted from blood (inferred from file names), obtained from a patient given nivolumab and ipilimumab in sequence. The CDR3 loop reads CASSQERGGYEQYF. The CDR3 bases are TGCGCCAGCAGCCAAGAAAGGGGTGGGTACGAGCAGTACTTC.